Given below is one T cell receptor beta chain in context. The data are from a study of CD8+CD57+ T cells in acquired aplastic anemia. The germline gives CDR1 SEHNR, CDR2 FQNEAQ (reference sequence). This CDR3 has 14 residues. V lost 1 base, J lost 0 bases, and 6 bases lay in between. Genomic DNA, the template, was used for profiling of the TCR beta VDJ and CDR3. TCRdb recomputed calls from the reads with MiXCR, one row per CDR3 protein. The sample consists of about 160,000 distinct CDR3 sequences, less than 60% of them appearing once. The sequenced patients had an expansion of CD8+CD57+ cells seen by flow cytometry.

The sequenced material came from sorted CD4+, CD8+, or CD8+CD57+ T cells (not recorded which) from PBMCs. The receptor's source is a human donor with aplastic anemia. The chain links TRBV7-9 to TRBJ1-2; D is uncertain. CDR3 region: CASSLGVANYGYTF. In nucleotides, the CDR3 is TGTGCCAGCAGCTTAGGCGTAGCTAACTATGGCTACACCTTC. Complete variable domain (other parts from reference TRBV7-9 and TRBJ1-2): DTGVSQNPRHKITKRGQNVTFRCDPISEHNRLYWYRQTLGQGPEFLTYFQNEAQLEKSRLLSDRFSAERPKGSFSTLEIQRTEQGDSAMYLCASSLGVANYGYTFGSGTRLTVV.